This T cell receptor beta chain was sequenced for a study of CD8 T cells in ankylosing spondylitis. Findings and limits, study-wide: Disease-associated clones were CD8+ and fairly uncommon in peripheral blood. Clones linked to disease were reported to show significant enrichment in matched ankylosing spondylitis synovial fluid.

This clonotype was detected only a few times. The antigen is unknown. In germline, CDR1 is MNHEY, CDR2 SVGAGI. V gave up 4 bases and J gave up 1 base, with 17 bases separating them. This CDR3 spans 16 amino acids. It was by quantitative 5'-RACE with molecular barcodes that TCR beta libraries were made. TCRdb fed the 5' RACE reads into MiXCR, producing one record per CDR3 protein. The sample holds just under 350,000 distinct CDR3 sequences, over 12% seen once. The receptor's source is a male donor with ankylosing spondylitis or in good health (not recorded which). The J gene is TRBJ2-7, the V gene TRBV6-5; D may be TRBD1 (6 bases). Sequenced material: blood, either unsorted or a sorted T cell fraction (not recorded which). The CDR3 sequence is CASSSPSTGLSYEQYF. The CDR3 nucleotides are TGTGCCAGCAGTTCGCCAAGCACAGGGCTTTCCTACGAGCAGTACTTC.